The 3 T cell receptor beta chains listed next were all sequenced from one sample in a study of T cell repertoires in cytomegalovirus infection (dated by TCRdb to the late 2010s). The listed sequencing device is Illumina HiSeq 1500. The public reads were quality trimmed at Q25 with fastp and then assembled into clones with MiXCR by TCRdb, keeping productive beta chains. Under each unique CDR3 protein, matching rows form one entry showing the most common genes and DNA. The sample has roughly 310,000 distinct CDR3 sequences on record, under 35% of them singletons. Over 15% of the sample is held by the ten biggest clonotypes. Their cognate antigens are unknown. The label giving this sample's treatment or condition can be read as: in vitro stimulation with specific CMV peptide epitopes to enrich CMV-specific T cells. Sequences were derived from cultured PBMCs, sampled from culture after CMV antigen stimulation. The receptors were sampled from a human donor in good health (CMV status not recorded). Some clones in this sample may be carry-over from other donors' samples.

This chain uses TRBV11-2 with TRBJ2-7; D is uncertain. Trimming stripped 5 bases from V and 1 base from J, with 15 bases between. The germline V gene has CDR1 SGHAT and CDR2 FQNNGV. The CDR3 runs 15 residues. CDR3 DNA sequence: TGTGCCAGCAGCCCTGCTGGCAACCCTTCCTACGAGCAGTACTTC. It is translated as CASSPAGNPSYEQYF.

A few counts support this clonotype. The chain couples TRBV27 to TRBJ2-7, with a weak D call TRBD1 (6 bases). The CDR3 has 17 residues. V was pared by 6 bases and J by 1 base, with 22 bases between. CDR1 is MNHEY and CDR2 is SMNVEV in the germline V gene (reference sequence). This CDR3 is CASSPGTGTPNSYEQYF. As DNA, the CDR3 is TGTGCCAGCAGCCCCGGAACCGGGACACCTAATTCCTACGAGCAGTACTTC.

J is TRBJ2-1 and V is TRBV12-3 or TRBV12-4; D gene uncertain. The CDR3 spans 15 residues. The germline V and J ends were trimmed by 4 bases and 0 bases, with 10 bases remaining between them. The chain's CDR3 is CASSSSESSYNEQFF. As DNA, the CDR3 is TGTGCCAGCAGTTCAAGCGAGAGCTCCTACAATGAGCAGTTCTTC.